The 25 T cell receptor beta chains below were found in one sample sequenced in a study of T cell responses to AZD1222 COVID-19 vaccine. Here immunoSEQ multiplex PCR was the method, and the copy in TCRdb shows in-frame clones only, minus some. Of over 120,000 clones in the sample, around 94% were seen once. The sequencing here drew on peripheral blood, taken after recovery from COVID-19. The receptors originated from an adult who had recovered from COVID-19.

The chain couples TRBV4-1 to TRBJ2-5; the match to TRBD1 covers 7 bases. CDR3 length equals 15 residues. V dropped 5 bases and J dropped 5; count of bases not matched to a gene: 11. Germline CDR1 is MGHRA and CDR2 is YSYEKL. CDR3 loop: CASSFRQGREETQYF. CDR3 in DNA: TGCGCCAGCAGCTTTCGACAGGGTAGGGAGGAGACCCAGTACTTC.

The table lists this clone with a count of one. This chain joins TRBV19 and TRBJ1-1, with 8 bases aligning to TRBD1. CDR3 length: 15 amino acids. Germline CDR1 LNHDA, CDR2 SQIVND (reference sequence). The V gene end was trimmed by 5 bases and the J gene end by 1 base; junction bases not matched to a gene: 6. The CDR3 region has the DNA TGTGCCAGTAGTGCACCAGGGGGCCCGAACACTGAAGCTTTCTTT. Protein sequence: CASSAPGGPNTEAFF.

The genes are TRBV10-2 and TRBJ1-3; D might be TRBD1 (5 bases). Germline V gene data show CDR1 as WSHSY and CDR2 as SAAADI. This CDR3 is built from 14 residues. The V gene lost 6 bases and the J gene lost 8 bases, with 17 bases spanning the gap. Here the CDR3 reads CASREPGFEYTIYF. CDR3 nucleotides: TGCGCCAGCAGGGAGCCAGGGTTTGAATACACCATATATTTT.

The chain recombines TRBV19 with TRBJ1-5; D call uncertain. The CDR3 covers 14 residues. V was cut by 6 bases and J by 1 base, with 10 bases left in between. Germline V gene lookup returns CDR1 LNHDA and CDR2 SQIVND (reference sequence). Here the CDR3 reads CASSLPTSNQPQHF. The CDR3 nucleotides are TGTGCCAGTAGCCTCCCCACGAGCAATCAGCCCCAGCATTTT.

The sample holds one count of this clone. This chain joins TRBV28 and TRBJ2-7; D tentatively fits TRBD1 or TRBD2 (6 bases each). V was pared by 6 bases and J by 0 bases, with 9 bases between. The CDR3 totals 13 residues. Germline V lookup: CDR1 MDHEN, CDR2 SYDVKM. The CDR3 spells CASRGGHSYEQYF. The CDR3 DNA follows: TGTGCCAGCAGGGGGGGACACTCCTACGAGCAGTACTTC.

This chain uses TRBV28 with TRBJ2-7, with 13 bases that match TRBD2. The V gene end was trimmed by 5 bases and the J gene end by 3 bases; junction bases not matched to a gene: 1. Germline lookup yields CDR1 MDHEN and CDR2 SYDVKM. This CDR3 spans 14 amino acids. The CDR3 protein is CASSRTSGSYEQYF. CDR3 sequence (DNA): TGTGCCAGCAGTCGGACTAGCGGGAGCTACGAGCAGTACTTC.

This clone is a singleton in its sample. The J gene is TRBJ1-6, the V gene TRBV10-3; 7 bases agree with TRBD1. Germline V gene sequence: CDR1 ENHRY, CDR2 SYGVKD. V shed 3 bases and J 6 bases; nucleotides not matched to a gene: 5. The CDR3 covers 15 residues. In nucleotides, the CDR3 is TGTGCCATCAGTGATAGGCGACAGGGTAATTCACCCCTCCACTTT. Translating it yields CAISDRRQGNSPLHF.

CDR3 in amino acids: CSVELAKGNEQYF. DNA for the CDR3: TGCAGCGTTGAACTAGCGAAGGGGAACGAGCAGTACTTC. The rearrangement links TRBV29-1 to TRBJ2-7; possibly TRBD2 for D (6 bases). Germline CDR1 reads SQVTM; CDR2 reads ANQGSEA. V lost 2 bases and J 5 bases, leaving 13 bases between the germline ends. This CDR3 is 13 amino acids long.

The chain couples TRBV27 to TRBJ2-2; D is undetermined. The CDR3 sequence is 14 residues long. In germline, CDR1 is MNHEY, CDR2 SMNVEV (reference sequence). V dropped 4 bases and J dropped 5 bases, with 11 bases sitting between them. The CDR3 spells CASSSPLRTGELFF. The CDR3 nucleotides are TGTGCCAGCAGTTCACCCTTGAGGACCGGGGAGCTGTTTTTT.

V gene TRBV24-1 combines with J gene TRBJ2-7; TRBD1 agrees at 7 bases. The CDR3 is made up of 16 amino acids. V lost 3 bases, J lost 5 bases, and 12 bases stayed unmatched. The germline CDR1 and CDR2 sequences are KGHDR and SFDVKD. DNA for the CDR3: TGTGCCACCAGTGATCCTTGGGGCGACAGGGTGAACGAGCAGTACTTC. Its protein is CATSDPWGDRVNEQYF.

The chain links TRBV3-1 (or the pseudogene TRBV3-2) to TRBJ1-1; D unresolved. Looked up from germline, CDR1 is LGHDT and CDR2 is YNNKEL (reference sequence). The V and J ends lost 4 bases and 4 bases respectively, with 16 bases between them. This CDR3 contains 15 residues. CDR3 sequence: CASSRSFEGGTEAFF. In DNA form, the CDR3 reads TGTGCCAGCAGCCGGAGCTTTGAGGGTGGCACTGAAGCTTTCTTT.

Concerning this clone: The germline gene is not matched at one end of the junction; a read error may be the cause. V and J are TRBV6-5 and TRBJ1-6; 9 nucleotides agree with TRBD1. CDR3 length equals 14 residues. Germline lookup yields CDR1 MNHEY and CDR2 SVGAGI. The CDR3 protein is CGVTGGVSNSPLHF. The CDR3 nucleotides are TGCGGGGTGACAGGGGGAGTATCGAATTCACCCCTCCACTTT.

V is TRBV21-1 and J is TRBJ1-5; the table's D call of TRBD1 was not tested on the DNA. TRBV21-1 is deemed a pseudogene. This CDR3 is 15 amino acids long. CDR3 DNA sequence: TGTGCCAGCAGCAAACCAGGGGAGAGCAATCAGCCCCAGCATTTT. This encodes CASSKPGESNQPQHF.

This clone was seen just once. CDR3 bases: TGTGCCACCAGCAGAGAGGTGGGAGAGCAGTTCTTC. This gives the protein CATSREVGEQFF. The chain carries TRBV15 and TRBJ2-1; D remains ambiguous. The CDR3 is made up of 12 amino acids. V lost 0 bases, J lost 10 bases, and 7 bases lay in between. The V gene's germline CDR1 is LNHNV and CDR2 YYDKDF (reference sequence).

This sequence joins TRBV19 and TRBJ1-2; D gene uncertain. There are 14 residues in the CDR3. V was trimmed by 4 bases and J by 0 bases, leaving 9 bases between them. Germline assignment: CDR1 LNHDA and CDR2 SQIVND (reference sequence). The CDR3 reads CASSTPTPNYGYTF. In DNA, the CDR3 is TGTGCCAGTAGTACCCCGACACCTAACTATGGCTACACCTTC.

The V and J genes are TRBV27 and TRBJ2-3, with TRBD2 matching 8 bases. The CDR3 extends over 15 amino acids. V dropped 3 bases and J dropped 3; count of bases not matched to a gene: 5. Germline loops: CDR1 MNHEY, CDR2 SMNVEV (reference sequence). Here the CDR3 reads CASSFGGRPTDTQYF. In DNA, the CDR3 is TGTGCCAGCAGTTTCGGCGGGAGGCCGACAGATACGCAGTATTTT.

This clone is a singleton in its sample. This chain connects TRBV28 to TRBJ2-3, with D perhaps given as TRBD1 or TRBD2 (6 bases each). CDR3 length: 11 residues. Deletions cut 7 bases from V and 7 bases from J, with 9 bases between. Germline CDR1 reads MDHEN; CDR2 reads SYDVKM. CDR3 in amino acids: CASKGGNTQYF. Here the CDR3 DNA reads TGTGCCAGCAAAGGGGGGAATACGCAGTATTTT.

The chain combines TRBV9 with TRBJ2-2; 16 bases align to TRBD2. V lost 3 bases, J lost 5 bases, and 4 bases stayed unmatched. Germline values: CDR1 SGDLS, CDR2 YYNGEE. CDR3 length: 17 amino acids. The CDR3 region has the DNA TGTGCCAGCAGCGCGGGACTAGCGGGAGGGGGTACCGGGGAGCTGTTTTTT. This encodes CASSAGLAGGGTGELFF.

V usage is TRBV19 and J usage is TRBJ1-1, with D uncertain. There are 15 residues in the CDR3. Germline lookup yields CDR1 LNHDA and CDR2 SQIVND (reference sequence). V lost 4 bases, J lost 0 bases, and 12 bases lay in between. The CDR3 coding sequence is TGTGCCAGTAGTAGGAGACCCCTACTGAACACTGAAGCTTTCTTT. Translation gives CASSRRPLLNTEAFF.

The genes are TRBV19 and TRBJ1-5; D remains ambiguous. V lost 2 bases and J lost 2, with 10 bases in between. Germline CDR1 reads LNHDA; CDR2 reads SQIVND (reference sequence). CDR3 length equals 15 residues. This CDR3 reads CASSIIREGNQPQHF. CDR3 in DNA: TGTGCCAGTAGTATAATAAGGGAAGGCAATCAGCCCCAGCATTTT.

A note on this clone: Sequence at one end of the junction differs from germline and may be a read error. The CDR3 bases are TGTGCCAGCAGGGAAGCGGGAGGTAGGGATACGCAGTATTTT. This translates into CASREAGGRDTQYF. This chain uses TRBV2 with TRBJ2-3; 9 bases align to TRBD2. Per germline, CDR1 SNHLY and CDR2 FYNNEI. This CDR3 has 14 residues.

This chain connects TRBV19 to TRBJ1-1; possibly TRBD1 for D (5 bases). Trimming shortened V by 2 bases and J by 0 bases, and 10 bases separated the two germline ends. Germline V gives CDR1 LNHDA, CDR2 SQIVND (reference sequence). The CDR3 runs to 15 residues. The CDR3, as DNA: TGTGCCAGTAGTATAAGTCCGACAGTGAACACTGAAGCTTTCTTT. It codes for CASSISPTVNTEAFF.

The chain uses TRBV7-3 and TRBJ2-5, with D possibly TRBD1 on 6 matching bases. Per the germline V gene, CDR1 is SGHTA and CDR2 is FQGTGA. This CDR3 comprises 14 residues. V was cut by 0 bases and J by 3 bases, with 8 bases left in between. CDR3 sequence reads: CASSLTSGEETQYF. DNA for the CDR3: TGTGCCAGCAGCTTAACTTCAGGGGAAGAGACCCAGTACTTC.

The V gene is TRBV9, the J gene TRBJ2-1; 10 positions match TRBD2. There are 16 residues in the CDR3. Germline CDR1 SGDLS, CDR2 YYNGEE. The ends lost 1 base at V and 4 bases at J; junction bases unmatched: 5. CDR3 amino acids: CASSVTGTSAYNEQFF. CDR3 sequence (DNA): TGTGCCAGCAGCGTAACCGGGACTAGCGCGTACAATGAGCAGTTCTTC.

The J gene is TRBJ2-3, the V gene TRBV6-1, with 9 bases that match TRBD2. The CDR3 covers 18 residues. The trim removed 0 bases at V and 3 bases at J, leaving 10 bases unmatched. The V gene's germline CDR1 is MNHNS and CDR2 SASEGT. The CDR3 is CASSEALRLAGATDTQYF. The DNA of the CDR3 is TGTGCCAGCAGTGAAGCGCTTCGGTTAGCGGGAGCGACAGATACGCAGTATTTT.